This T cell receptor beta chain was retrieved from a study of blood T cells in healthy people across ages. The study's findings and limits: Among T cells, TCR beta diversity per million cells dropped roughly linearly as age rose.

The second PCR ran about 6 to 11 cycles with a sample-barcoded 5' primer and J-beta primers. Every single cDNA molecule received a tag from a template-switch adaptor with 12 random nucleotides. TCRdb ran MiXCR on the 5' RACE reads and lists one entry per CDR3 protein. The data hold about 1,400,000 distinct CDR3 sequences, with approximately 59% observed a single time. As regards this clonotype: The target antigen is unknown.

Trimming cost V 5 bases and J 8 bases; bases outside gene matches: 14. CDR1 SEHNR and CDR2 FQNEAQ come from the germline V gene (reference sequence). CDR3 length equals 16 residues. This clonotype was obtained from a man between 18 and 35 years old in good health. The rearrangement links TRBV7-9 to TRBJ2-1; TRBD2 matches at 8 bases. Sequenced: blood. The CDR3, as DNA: TGTGCCAGCAGCACCTCAACGGGGGGGCCCTTCGATGAGCAGTTCTTC. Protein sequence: CASSTSTGGPFDEQFF.